Presented here are 17 T cell receptor beta chains from one specimen sequenced in a study of cytomegalovirus exposure and HLA in healthy donors. 60 Vbeta and 13 Jbeta primers were used in PCR. Assay used: immunoSEQ multiplex PCR; TCRdb lists only in-frame clones, some missing. In the table there are roughly 90,000 clones, 82% of which are singletons. The sequencing input was PBMCs. The receptor source for this set is a man between 25 and 39 years old in good health and CMV-seropositive.

The chain carries TRBV7-2 and TRBJ1-1, with D perhaps TRBD1 (5 bases). The germline V gene encodes CDR1 SGHTA and CDR2 FQGNSA. The CDR3 has 15 amino acids. Between the trimmed V and J ends, which lost 0 bases and 0 bases, there was a span of 8 bases. CDR3 sequence: CASSLAGAVNTEAFF. The CDR3 DNA reads as TGTGCCAGCAGCTTAGCAGGGGCGGTGAACACTGAAGCTTTCTTT.

This clone appeared once. The CDR3, as DNA: TGTGCCAGCAGAACCGGGACAGGGACCTACGAGCAGTACTTC. This codes for CASRTGTGTYEQYF. V is TRBV6-6 and J is TRBJ2-7, with TRBD1 identical over 9 bases. The CDR3 contains 14 residues. Germline CDR1 and CDR2: MNHNY and SVGAGI (reference sequence). The J segment lost 2 bases and the V segment lost 6 bases, leaving 5 bases of the junction unmatched.

J is TRBJ2-5 and V is TRBV6-5; 7 nucleotides line up with TRBD2. J gave up 5 bases and V 3 bases, and 3 bases lay outside the gene matches. CDR1 is MNHEY and CDR2 is SVGAGI in the germline V gene. The CDR3 runs 13 residues. The DNA of the CDR3 is TGTGCCAGCAGTTATGGGGGGGTGGAGACCCAGTACTTC. Amino acids: CASSYGGVETQYF.

J is TRBJ2-1 and V is TRBV6-5; 8 nucleotides match TRBD2. Looked up from germline, CDR1 is MNHEY and CDR2 is SVGAGI. J gave up 3 bases and V 2 bases, and 6 bases lay outside the gene matches. This CDR3 region has 16 residues. The CDR3 DNA reads as TGTGCCAGCAGTTACCCGGGGGGGGGCTACTACAATGAGCAGTTCTTC. Translated: CASSYPGGGYYNEQFF.

The rearrangement uses TRBV28 and TRBJ2-7; D might be TRBD2 (6 bases). Germline values: CDR1 MDHEN, CDR2 SYDVKM. This CDR3 region has 11 residues. The V end was cut by 7 bases, the J end by 7 bases, with 11 bases between. The CDR3 DNA reads TGTGCCAGCAACAAACGGGGGGAGCAGTACTTC. Protein: CASNKRGEQYF.

This chain connects TRBV6-1 to TRBJ2-7; 7 positions match TRBD2. In germline, CDR1 is MNHNS, CDR2 SASEGT. There are 14 residues in the CDR3. The V gene end was trimmed by 6 bases and the J gene end by 7 bases; junction bases not matched to a gene: 12. The CDR3 DNA reads as TGTGCCAGCAGAGCACCGGGGGGTCCGAAAGAGCAGTACTTC. Translating gives CASRAPGGPKEQYF.

The chain is built from TRBV16 and TRBJ2-7; possibly TRBD1 for D (6 bases). V lost 4 bases to trimming and J lost 3 bases, with 13 bases between them. There are 14 residues in the CDR3. Germline values: CDR1 KGHSY, CDR2 FQNENV. The CDR3 DNA is TGTGCCAGCAGCCTTGAAGACAGGAACTACGAGCAGTACTTC. Its protein product is CASSLEDRNYEQYF.

The chain uses TRBV6-1 and TRBJ1-3, with TRBD1 matching over 7 bases. J lost 6 bases, V lost 8 bases, and 13 bases had no gene match. The CDR3 sequence is 15 residues long. Germline CDR1 reads MNHNS; CDR2 reads SASEGT. The CDR3 sequence is CASRTLGQLKNTIYF. CDR3 DNA: TGTGCCAGCCGGACGCTGGGACAGTTGAAAAACACCATATATTTT.

CDR3 in DNA: TGTGCCAGCAGCGGAGGGAAAGAGCAGTACTTC. This encodes CASSGGKEQYF. The chain employs TRBV21-1 and TRBJ2-7; TRBD2, as called in the table, went unchecked against the DNA. TRBV21-1 is assigned pseudogene status. The CDR3 totals 11 residues.

The chain has TRBV11-2 and TRBJ2-1, with 10 nucleotides matching TRBD2. Germline CDR1 is SGHAT and CDR2 is FQNNGV. The CDR3 spans 15 residues. Germline trimming cut 6 bases from V and 7 bases from J; bases unmatched to any gene: 9. The CDR3 loop reads CASRFLAGAFNEQFF. CDR3 nucleotide sequence: TGTGCCAGCAGATTTCTAGCGGGAGCTTTTAATGAGCAGTTCTTC.

V and J are TRBV4-1 and TRBJ1-4; D is perhaps TRBD1 (6 bases). The germline V and J ends were trimmed by 6 bases and 8 bases, with 13 bases remaining between them. This CDR3 comprises 13 residues. Germline assignment: CDR1 MGHRA and CDR2 YSYEKL. CDR3 protein: CASRTYRDEKLFF. The DNA of the CDR3 is TGCGCCAGCAGGACCTACAGGGACGAAAAACTGTTTTTT.

The chain joins TRBV28 to TRBJ2-2; TRBD2 might be the D (6 bases). The CDR3 sequence is 15 residues long. V gave up 5 bases and J gave up 2 bases, with 12 bases separating them. Germline V gene data show CDR1 as MDHEN and CDR2 as SYDVKM. CDR3 loop: CASSTAGTNTGELFF. The CDR3, as DNA: TGTGCCAGCAGTACGGCGGGAACTAACACCGGGGAGCTGTTTTTT.

This clone appeared once. The chain recombines TRBV2 with TRBJ1-5; 11 nucleotides agree with TRBD1. This CDR3 has 15 residues. V was pared by 9 bases and J by 1 base, with 5 bases of the junction left unmatched. The V gene's germline CDR1 is SNHLY and CDR2 FYNNEI. CDR3 in DNA: TGTGCCAGTGGACAGGGGGCGGCGAGCAATCAGCCCCAGCATTTT. This sequence encodes CASGQGAASNQPQHF.

In this sample, this clone turned up once. The chain has TRBV6-5 and TRBJ1-3; 11 nucleotides line up with TRBD1. Germline V gene lookup returns CDR1 MNHEY and CDR2 SVGAGI. CDR3 length equals 16 residues. The V segment lost 0 bases and the J segment 4 bases; nucleotides outside the gene matches: 2. The CDR3 here is CASSYSRTGGGNTIYF. For the CDR3, the DNA is TGTGCCAGCAGTTACTCCCGGACAGGGGGCGGAAACACCATATATTTT.

This rearrangement joins TRBV30 to TRBJ1-4; 7 bases match TRBD1. Trimming took 8 bases from V and 4 from J; bases not matched to a gene: 7. CDR1 and CDR2 from the germline V gene are GTSNPN and SVGIG (reference sequence). The CDR3 covers 13 residues. Written as DNA, the CDR3 is TGTGCCGGAATCGGGACAGTTAATGAAAAACTGTTTTTT. Protein: CAGIGTVNEKLFF.

The genes are TRBV6-4 and TRBJ2-1; tentatively, D is TRBD2 (6 bases). The CDR3 sequence is 14 residues long. Per germline, CDR1 MRHNA and CDR2 SNTAGT. Trimming took off 3 bases at V and 7 bases at J, with 13 bases between the two ends. For the CDR3, the DNA is TGTGCCAGCAGTGAGGAGGGGTTAAGTAATGAGCAGTTCTTC. Translation: CASSEEGLSNEQFF.

This chain's CDR3 is CASSTTGEGAKNIQYF. The CDR3 bases are TGTGCCAGCAGCACGACAGGGGAGGGAGCCAAAAACATTCAGTACTTC. V gene TRBV5-4 combines with J gene TRBJ2-4; the D gene is possibly TRBD1 (8 bases). Germline CDR1 and CDR2: SGHNT and YYREEE (reference sequence). With 4 bases removed from V and 0 bases from J, the gap between germline ends came to 14 bases. CDR3 size: 16 residues.